The rows below give T cell receptor beta chains drawn from one sample of a study of OX40 agonist ivuxolimab in advanced cancers. Method: immunoSEQ multiplex PCR; TCRdb's copy keeps in-frame clones and lacks some. The sample has tens of thousands of clones; approximately 90% are singletons. Specimen: CD4+ or CD8+ T cells sorted from blood, collected in a trial of the OX40 agonist ivuxolimab. These receptors were obtained from an adult with an advanced solid tumor such as melanoma, head and neck, liver or kidney cancer. The CDR3 runs from the conserved cysteine through the conserved F or W. The D gene is left open where the match is weak. The size entry is marked missing in some rows and otherwise reads once, few, many or a size class.

size: -
J: TRBJ1-1
D: -
V: TRBV28
CDR3: CASSLDSSEAFF
DNA: TGTGCCAGCAGCCTGGACAGTTCTGAAGCTTTCTTT

size: -
J: TRBJ2-7
D: TRBD2
V: TRBV5-1
CDR3: CASSHGTDGTSGSERSYEQYF
DNA: TGCGCCAGCAGCCACGGGACCGACGGGACTAGCGGGAGTGAGAGATCCTACGAGCAGTACTTC

size: -
J: TRBJ2-3
D: -
V: TRBV7-9
CDR3: CASSLGLALTDTQYF
DNA: TGTGCCAGCAGCTTGGGACTTGCCCTCACAGATACGCAGTATTTT

size: once
J: TRBJ1-1
D: -
V: TRBV10-2
CDR3: CASSEPIEVVQSNTEAFF
DNA: TGCGCCAGCAGTGAGCCCATCGAGGTAGTCCAGTCCAACACTGAAGCTTTCTTT

size: -
J: TRBJ2-3
D: -
V: TRBV27
CDR3: CATRFGSVDTQYF
DNA: TGTGCCACCAGATTTGGGAGCGTAGATACGCAGTATTTT

size: -
J: TRBJ2-7
D: -
V: TRBV27
CDR3: CASSLGVTKDEQYF
DNA: TGTGCCAGCAGTTTAGGTGTCACCAAGGACGAGCAGTACTTC

size: once
J: TRBJ2-3
D: TRBD2
V: TRBV7-2
CDR3: CASSYIAGSTDTQYF
DNA: TGTGCCAGCAGCTACATAGCGGGAAGCACAGATACGCAGTATTTT

size: -
J: TRBJ2-1
D: -
V: TRBV7-9
CDR3: CASRDTYNEQFF
DNA: TGTGCCAGCAGGGACACCTACAATGAGCAGTTCTTC

size: -
J: TRBJ2-7
D: TRBD1
V: TRBV10-1
CDR3: CASSETGTGDEQYF
DNA: TGCGCCAGCAGTGAAACCGGGACAGGGGACGAGCAGTACTTC

size: -
J: TRBJ2-1
D: -
V: TRBV14
CDR3: CASSRKPQDNEQFF
DNA: TGTGCCAGCAGCCGGAAACCACAGGACAATGAGCAGTTCTTC

size: once
J: TRBJ1-2
D: TRBD1
V: TRBV27
CDR3: CASSLGQAYGYTF
DNA: TGTGCCAGCAGTTTGGGACAGGCCTATGGCTACACCTTC

size: -
J: TRBJ1-6
D: TRBD1
V: TRBV19
CDR3: CASSIDREVSPLHF
DNA: TGTGCCAGTAGTATCGACAGGGAAGTTTCACCCCTCCACTTT

size: -
J: TRBJ1-1
D: -
V: TRBV4-2
CDR3: CASSQGTEAFF
DNA: TGTGCCAGCAGCCAGGGCACTGAAGCTTTCTTT

size: -
J: TRBJ2-7
D: -
V: TRBV7-3
CDR3: CASSSLSYEQYF
DNA: TGTGCCAGCAGCTCCCTCTCCTACGAGCAGTACTTC

size: -
J: TRBJ2-1
D: -
V: TRBV5-4
CDR3: CASSYGGTEQFF
DNA: TGTGCCAGCAGCTATGGAGGGACAGAGCAGTTCTTC

size: -
J: TRBJ2-7
D: -
V: TRBV5-1
CDR3: CASSLRSNYEQYF
DNA: TGCGCCAGCAGCTTGAGATCGAACTACGAGCAGTACTTC

size: -
J: TRBJ1-4
D: -
V: TRBV9
CDR3: CASSLMGGSEKLFF
DNA: TGTGCCAGCAGCTTAATGGGAGGGTCAGAAAAACTGTTTTTT

size: -
J: TRBJ2-7
D: -
V: TRBV5-8
CDR3: CASSTRTAFVGYEQYF
DNA: TGTGCCAGCAGCACCCGGACAGCTTTTGTGGGTTACGAGCAGTACTTC

size: -
J: TRBJ2-1
D: TRBD2
V: TRBV4-2
CDR3: CASSQDRAGDYNEQFF
DNA: TGTGCCAGCAGCCAAGATCGAGCGGGAGACTACAATGAGCAGTTCTTC

size: -
J: TRBJ2-7
D: -
V: TRBV7-9
CDR3: CASSPTGHPYEQYF
DNA: TGTGCCAGCAGCCCAACGGGACACCCCTACGAGCAGTACTTC

size: -
J: TRBJ2-5
D: -
V: TRBV7-8
CDR3: CASSKQGLETQYF
DNA: TGTGCCAGCAGCAAACAGGGCTTGGAGACCCAGTACTTC

size: -
J: TRBJ2-7
D: TRBD2
V: TRBV27
CDR3: CASSLSGRGSHEQYF
DNA: TGTGCCAGCAGTTTGAGCGGGAGAGGCTCCCACGAGCAGTACTTC

size: -
J: TRBJ2-7
D: -
V: TRBV4-1
CDR3: CASSQELSDSYEQYF
DNA: TGCGCCAGCAGCCAAGAGTTGTCTGACAGCTACGAGCAGTACTTC

size: -
J: TRBJ2-5
D: -
V: TRBV15
CDR3: CATSHRDTKETQYF
DNA: TGTGCCACCAGCCACCGGGACACTAAAGAGACCCAGTACTTC

size: -
J: TRBJ2-7
D: TRBD1
V: TRBV5-5
CDR3: CASSLTGGSSYEQYF
DNA: TGTGCCAGCAGCCTGACAGGGGGAAGCTCCTACGAGCAGTACTTC

size: -
J: TRBJ2-3
D: -
V: TRBV7-8
CDR3: CASSLEPEVTSTDTQYF
DNA: TGTGCCAGCAGCTTAGAACCCGAGGTTACTAGCACAGATACGCAGTATTTT

size: -
J: TRBJ2-5
D: TRBD1
V: TRBV5-1
CDR3: CASSERVGQTQETQYF
DNA: TGCGCCAGCAGCGAACGAGTGGGACAGACACAAGAGACCCAGTACTTC

size: -
J: TRBJ2-7
D: -
V: TRBV5-1
CDR3: CASSLGLADEQYF
DNA: TGCGCCAGCAGCTTGGGTCTAGCTGACGAGCAGTACTTC

size: few
J: TRBJ2-3
D: -
V: TRBV27
CDR3: CASSLSLFGTDTQYF
DNA: TGTGCCAGCAGTTTATCTCTCTTTGGCACAGATACGCAGTATTTT

size: -
J: TRBJ2-3
D: TRBD2
V: TRBV19
CDR3: CARFSGVSTDTQYF
DNA: TGTGCCAGATTTAGCGGGGTGAGCACAGATACGCAGTATTTT